Sequencing of this T cell receptor beta chain was carried out in a study of blood T cell repertoires in COVID-19. Germline CDR1 and CDR2: MNHEY and SMNVEV (reference sequence). V lost 2 bases, J lost 6 bases, and 12 bases stayed unmatched. This CDR3 comprises 17 residues. The assay was immunoSEQ multiplex PCR, and TCRdb's table has in-frame clones only and misses some. The table lists over 200,000 clones, about 83% of them singletons. This TCR derives from an elderly man with acute or convalescent COVID-19. The sequencing input was peripheral blood. The chain combines TRBV27 with TRBJ2-1, with 8 nucleotides matching TRBD2. This CDR3 is CASSLGYSGRSGNEQFF. The CDR3 coding sequence is TGTGCCAGCAGTTTAGGTTACAGCGGGAGATCGGGCAATGAGCAGTTCTTC.